In its sample, the clone carrying this TCR beta chain was seen once. The antigen remains undetermined. CDR1 is SGHRS, CDR2 YFSETQ, per germline. CDR3 size: 14 residues. V gave up 4 bases and J gave up 2 bases, with 12 bases separating them. The sample is drawn from a study of T cell responses to AZD1222 COVID-19 vaccine. Second doses that came at about 4 or about 12 weeks were put together. This table comes from immunoSEQ multiplex PCR, and its TCRdb copy is limited to in-frame clones, with some not included. The table shows 95,000 to 100,000 clones, with roughly 80% occurring only once. Findings and caveats of the study: Seropositive status at baseline applied to only five or six AZD1222 recipients. Every sample of the repertoires postdated the peak T cell response. Donors in the cohort were predominantly white British and more often female, and clonal diversity was possibly underestimated.

The specimen was peripheral blood, collected 28 days after the second AZD1222 dose. The clonotype comes from an adult who received the AZD1222 COVID-19 vaccine. V is TRBV5-1 and J is TRBJ2-5; TRBD2 is a possible D gene (6 bases). CDR3 DNA sequence: TGCGCCAGCAGCGCGGGCCGGGAGCAAGAGACCCAGTACTTC. It is translated as CASSAGREQETQYF. The full variable domain, its missing parts supplied by reference TRBV5-1 and TRBJ2-5, is KAGVTQTPRYLIKTRGQQVTLSCSPISGHRSVSWYQQTPGQGLQFLFEYFSETQRNKGNFPGRFSGRQFSNSRSEMNVSTLELGDSALYLCASSAGREQETQYFGPGTRLLVL.